The clone carrying this T cell receptor beta chain was counted only a few times. These data come from a study of identical twins. TCRdb processed the 5' RACE reads anew with MiXCR; each CDR3 protein has one entry. The sample carries 500,000 to 700,000 distinct CDR3 sequences, roughly 6.6% recorded once. The CDR3 sequence is 12 residues long. Germline V gives CDR1 LGHDT, CDR2 YNNKEL (reference sequence). V was cut by 4 bases and J by 10 bases, with 11 bases left in between. This sample also belongs to another study, concerning yellow fever vaccine responses in identical twins.

The material sequenced was PBMCs. This receptor was obtained from a woman aged 18-29 years in good health. The chain uses TRBV3-1 and TRBJ1-5; D is unresolved. CDR3 in DNA: TGTGCCAGCAGCCTGGATAAATCTCCCCAGCATTTT. Protein sequence: CASSLDKSPQHF.